A single sample is the source of the 5 T cell receptor beta chains below, sequenced in a study of T cells after yellow fever vaccination. One entry per CDR3 protein results from TCRdb running MiXCR on the 5' RACE reads. The sample yields about 320,000 distinct CDR3 sequences, 3.5% to 5% seen once. Sequencing used PBMCs, obtained 15 days after the yellow fever booster vaccination. Receptors were obtained from a man between 18 and 35 years old who received the YFV17D yellow fever vaccine.

This clonotype was seen only a few times. The rearrangement uses TRBV7-2 and TRBJ2-2; no reliable D call. Trimming took 0 bases from V and 7 from J, leaving 9 bases between them. This CDR3 spans 14 amino acids. The V gene's germline CDR1 is SGHTA and CDR2 FQGNSA. For the CDR3, the DNA is TGTGCCAGCAGCTTAGCTTCGACAAACGGGGAGCTGTTTTTT. This translates into CASSLASTNGELFF.

This clonotype came up many times. The chain uses TRBV7-3 and TRBJ2-1, with D unresolved. The V gene's germline CDR1 is SGHTA and CDR2 FQGTGA. This CDR3 region has 11 residues. V shed 3 bases and J shed 8 bases, with 5 bases lying between them. The CDR3 here is CASSFDDEQFF. CDR3 in DNA: TGTGCCAGCAGCTTTGACGATGAGCAGTTCTTC.

The chain couples TRBV7-3 to TRBJ2-5, with D maybe TRBD2 (6 bases). V dropped 5 bases and J dropped 2 bases, with 18 bases sitting between them. The length of the CDR3 is 16 residues. CDR1 and CDR2 (germline): SGHTA, FQGTGA. CDR3 sequence (DNA): TGTGCCAGCAGCGCGGGACTTAACGTGGGGCAAGAGACCCAGTACTTC. Translated, it gives CASSAGLNVGQETQYF.

This clonotype was found many times. The rearrangement joins TRBV6-2 or TRBV6-3 to TRBJ2-7; 11 nucleotides agree with TRBD2. This CDR3 has 15 amino acids. V shed 6 bases, J shed 4 bases, and the junction held 8 bases outside the gene matches. CDR1 and CDR2 (germline): MNHEY, SVGEGT. The CDR3 is CASSPTSGGAYEQYV. The CDR3, as DNA: TGTGCCAGCAGCCCTACTAGCGGGGGAGCTTACGAGCAGTACGTC.

This clonotype was seen ten or more times. As DNA, the CDR3 is TGTGCCATCTCACCGGGACAGGGGGCAGATACGCAGTATTTT. Translation: CAISPGQGADTQYF. The genes are TRBV10-3 and TRBJ2-3, with TRBD1 matching 11 bases. Germline V CDR1 and CDR2: ENHRY, SYGVKD. The junction had 5 bases not matched to a gene; V was cut back by 8 bases and J by 4 bases. This CDR3 spans 14 amino acids.